The clone carrying this T cell receptor (beta chain) came up a few times. Its antigen is unidentified. This record belongs to a study of T-cell memory formation after mild COVID-19. Overall study context: Largely, TCR clusters stayed within a single donor.

5'RACE with constant-segment primers yielded barcoded, UMI-tagged TCR alpha and TCR beta cDNA libraries. TCRdb ran MiXCR on the 5' RACE reads and lists one entry per CDR3 protein. The repertoire holds roughly 240,000 distinct CDR3 sequences, with around 15% as singletons. General study points: Several responding clones turned up in pre-infection memory, indicating that cross-reactive memory may have taken part. Among clones contracting day 15 to 85, CD4/CD8 was balanced, whereas later expanders leaned CD4+.

The CDR3 totals 14 residues. CDR1 is MNHEY and CDR2 is SMNVEV in the germline V gene (reference sequence). V was shortened by 5 bases and J by 3 bases, with 13 bases between the two germline ends. This sequence was found in a man aged 18 to 30 who had mild COVID-19 (a few samples of this study predate the infection). Cell type and time point are not known. The specimen was PBMCs or a T cell subset sorted from them (not recorded which). The chain is built from TRBV27 and TRBJ1-1; possibly TRBD1 for D (6 bases). CDR3 nucleotides: TGTGCCAGCAGTCCACAGGGATGGGACACTGAAGCTTTCTTT. It translates to CASSPQGWDTEAFF.